These T cell receptor beta chains were read from a single sample in a study of T-cell reconstitution after alpha-beta-depleted transplantation in children. One entry per CDR3 protein, called by TCRdb with MiXCR from the PCR reads. This sample carries around 340,000 distinct CDR3 sequences, 13% of them seen once, and the ten largest clones take 4% to 5.5%. Sequenced material: PBMCs, taken from the stem cell graft. The receptors were gathered from a human donor who donated a stem cell graft to a child with Fanconi anemia. CDR3s include the opening cysteine and the closing phenylalanine or tryptophan. The D gene is left open where the match is weak. The listing skips clone size in some rows; elsewhere it reads once, few, many or a size class.

v_gene: TRBV10-2; j_gene: TRBJ1-2; abundance: .; d_gene: .; CDR3nt: TGCGCCAGCAGTGAGTCAGGGGTAGGCGGCTACACCTTC; CDR3aa: CASSESGVGGYTF
v_gene: TRBV7-6; j_gene: TRBJ1-1; abundance: few; d_gene: .; CDR3nt: TGTGCCAGCAGCACACAAGGGTTTGGCACTGAAGCTTTCTTT; CDR3aa: CASSTQGFGTEAFF
v_gene: TRBV4-1; j_gene: TRBJ2-3; abundance: .; d_gene: TRBD2; CDR3nt: TGCGCCAGCAGCGGAGAGACTAGCGGGGGCACAGATACGCAGTATTTT; CDR3aa: CASSGETSGGTDTQYF
v_gene: TRBV5-1; j_gene: TRBJ2-2; abundance: few; d_gene: TRBD2; CDR3nt: TGCGCCAGCAGGGTCGGGACTAGCAGAGCCGGGGAGCTGTTTTTT; CDR3aa: CASRVGTSRAGELFF
v_gene: TRBV7-6; j_gene: TRBJ2-2; abundance: many; d_gene: .; CDR3nt: TGTGCCAGCAGCTTACTAGGGCTCACCGGGGAGCTGTTTTTT; CDR3aa: CASSLLGLTGELFF
v_gene: TRBV12-3/TRBV12-4; j_gene: TRBJ1-2; abundance: .; d_gene: .; CDR3nt: TGTGCCAGCAGTTTAGGACGGGATAGCTATGGCTACACCTTC; CDR3aa: CASSLGRDSYGYTF
v_gene: TRBV6-2/TRBV6-3; j_gene: TRBJ2-5; abundance: few; d_gene: .; CDR3nt: TGTGCCAGCAGTTACAACCGGGCGAGAGAGACCCAGTACTTC; CDR3aa: CASSYNRARETQYF
v_gene: TRBV5-1; j_gene: TRBJ1-1; abundance: few; d_gene: .; CDR3nt: TGCGCCAGCAGCTCAAACCTACAGGGAGGCACTGAAGCTTTCTTT; CDR3aa: CASSSNLQGGTEAFF
v_gene: TRBV5-1; j_gene: TRBJ2-1; abundance: many; d_gene: .; CDR3nt: TGCGCCAGCAGCACCTCCCCGGGGCCGCATGAGCAGTTCTTC; CDR3aa: CASSTSPGPHEQFF
v_gene: TRBV14; j_gene: TRBJ1-2; abundance: few; d_gene: TRBD1; CDR3nt: TGTGCCAGCAGCCAACGTGGGACAGGGTATTACGGCTACACCTTC; CDR3aa: CASSQRGTGYYGYTF
v_gene: TRBV12-3/TRBV12-4; j_gene: TRBJ2-7; abundance: .; d_gene: .; CDR3nt: TGTGCCAGCAGTGCCAGCGAGACCCTAGCCTACGAGCAGTACTTC; CDR3aa: CASSASETLAYEQYF
v_gene: TRBV6-2/TRBV6-3; j_gene: TRBJ1-6; abundance: few; d_gene: .; CDR3nt: TGTGCCAGCACTATCGAGAGCTCCTATAATTCACCCCTCCACTTT; CDR3aa: CASTIESSYNSPLHF
v_gene: TRBV3-1; j_gene: TRBJ2-1; abundance: .; d_gene: TRBD1; CDR3nt: TGTGCCAGCAGCCAAGATCCAGGGGGCAGTGAGCAGTTCTTC; CDR3aa: CASSQDPGGSEQFF
v_gene: TRBV18; j_gene: TRBJ2-3; abundance: .; d_gene: .; CDR3nt: TGTGCCAGCTCGGGACTCACCACAGATACGCAGTATTTT; CDR3aa: CASSGLTTDTQYF
v_gene: TRBV9; j_gene: TRBJ2-1; abundance: .; d_gene: .; CDR3nt: TGTGCCAGCAGCGTAGCTCCGTCTAGCGTCTACAATGAGCAGTTCTTC; CDR3aa: CASSVAPSSVYNEQFF
v_gene: TRBV14; j_gene: TRBJ2-1; abundance: .; d_gene: TRBD1; CDR3nt: TGTGCCAGCAGCCCCCGGACAGGGGGTCTCTACAATGAGCAGTTCTTC; CDR3aa: CASSPRTGGLYNEQFF
v_gene: TRBV3-1; j_gene: TRBJ1-2; abundance: many; d_gene: .; CDR3nt: TGTGCCAGCAGCCAGGGTTCTAACTATGGCTACACCTTC; CDR3aa: CASSQGSNYGYTF
v_gene: TRBV27; j_gene: TRBJ1-1; abundance: .; d_gene: .; CDR3nt: TGTGCCACCCAGGGTACAGGGTTAACCGAAGCTTTCTTT; CDR3aa: CATQGTGLTEAFF
v_gene: TRBV19; j_gene: TRBJ2-1; abundance: few; d_gene: .; CDR3nt: TGTGCCAGTAGAACACAGGGTGACAATGAGCAGTTCTTC; CDR3aa: CASRTQGDNEQFF
v_gene: TRBV3-1; j_gene: TRBJ1-4; abundance: few; d_gene: TRBD1; CDR3nt: TGTGCCAGCAGTCAGACCGATCGGGGACAGCGCATTTTT; CDR3aa: CASSQTDRGQRIF
v_gene: TRBV5-1; j_gene: TRBJ1-1; abundance: .; d_gene: .; CDR3nt: TGCGCCAGCAGCGCTTTGTCGGGTGGGAACACTGAAGCTTTCTTT; CDR3aa: CASSALSGGNTEAFF
v_gene: TRBV7-6; j_gene: TRBJ2-2; abundance: few; d_gene: .; CDR3nt: TGTGCCAGCAGCCTAACCCTGGGGGGCGTGGACACCGGGGAGCTGTTTTTT; CDR3aa: CASSLTLGGVDTGELFF
v_gene: TRBV11-3; j_gene: TRBJ2-3; abundance: .; d_gene: TRBD1; CDR3nt: TGTGCCAGCAGCCACAGGGGGACTAGCACAGATACGCAGTATTTT; CDR3aa: CASSHRGTSTDTQYF
v_gene: TRBV11-2; j_gene: TRBJ2-1; abundance: .; d_gene: .; CDR3nt: TGTGCCAGCAGCCCCGGACAGACAGACAATGAGCAGTTCTTC; CDR3aa: CASSPGQTDNEQFF